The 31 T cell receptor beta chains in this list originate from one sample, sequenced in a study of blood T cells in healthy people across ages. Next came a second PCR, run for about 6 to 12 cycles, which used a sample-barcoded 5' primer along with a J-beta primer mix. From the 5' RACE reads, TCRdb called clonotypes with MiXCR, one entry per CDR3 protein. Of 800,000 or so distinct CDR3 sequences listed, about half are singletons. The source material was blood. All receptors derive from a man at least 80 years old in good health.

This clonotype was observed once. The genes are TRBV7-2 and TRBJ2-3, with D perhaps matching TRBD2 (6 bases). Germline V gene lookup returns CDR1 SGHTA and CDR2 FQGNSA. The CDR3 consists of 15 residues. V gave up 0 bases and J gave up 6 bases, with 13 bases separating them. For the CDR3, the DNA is TGTGCCAGCAGCTTAGCTAGCGGCGAAGTGGATACGCAGTATTTT. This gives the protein CASSLASGEVDTQYF.

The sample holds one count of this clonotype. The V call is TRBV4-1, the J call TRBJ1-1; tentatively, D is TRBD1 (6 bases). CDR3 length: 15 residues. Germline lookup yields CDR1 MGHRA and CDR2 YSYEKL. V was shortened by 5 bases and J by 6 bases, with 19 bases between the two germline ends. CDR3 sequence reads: CASSSTTGIRPEAFF. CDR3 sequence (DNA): TGCGCCAGCAGCTCAACTACAGGGATTAGACCTGAAGCTTTCTTT.

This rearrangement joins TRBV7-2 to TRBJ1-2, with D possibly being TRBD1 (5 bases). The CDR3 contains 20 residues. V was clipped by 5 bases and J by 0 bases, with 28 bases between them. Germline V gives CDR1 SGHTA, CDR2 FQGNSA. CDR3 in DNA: TGTGCCAGCAGCAAACATACCGGGCAGGCCCTTCAGGGAGCTAACTATGGCTACACCTTC. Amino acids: CASSKHTGQALQGANYGYTF. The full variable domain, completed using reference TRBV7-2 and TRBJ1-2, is GAGVSQSPSNKVTEKGKDVELRCDPISGHTALYWYRQSLGQGLEFLIYFQGNSAPDKSGLPSDRFSAERTGGSVSTLTIQRTQQEDSAVYLCASSKHTGQALQGANYGYTFGSGTRLTVV.

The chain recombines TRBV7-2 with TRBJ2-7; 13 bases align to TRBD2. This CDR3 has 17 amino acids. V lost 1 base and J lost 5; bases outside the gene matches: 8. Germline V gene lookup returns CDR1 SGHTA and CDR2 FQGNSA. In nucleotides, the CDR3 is TGTGCCAGCAGCTTAGTCCCAACTAGCGGGAGGGCCAACGAGCAGTACTTC. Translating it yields CASSLVPTSGRANEQYF.

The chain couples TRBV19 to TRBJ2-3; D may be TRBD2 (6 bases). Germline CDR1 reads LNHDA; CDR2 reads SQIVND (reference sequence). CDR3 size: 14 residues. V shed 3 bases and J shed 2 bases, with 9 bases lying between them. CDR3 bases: TGTGCCAGTAGTATGGCGGGAAACACAGATACGCAGTATTTT. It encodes CASSMAGNTDTQYF.

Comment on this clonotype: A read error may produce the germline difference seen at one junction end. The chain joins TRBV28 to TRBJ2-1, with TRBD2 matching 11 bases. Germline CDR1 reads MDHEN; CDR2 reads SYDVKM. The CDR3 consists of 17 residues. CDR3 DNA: TGTACCAGCAGTTTTACTAGCGGGAGAGGGAATAGGAATGAGCAGTTCTTC. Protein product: CTSSFTSGRGNRNEQFF.

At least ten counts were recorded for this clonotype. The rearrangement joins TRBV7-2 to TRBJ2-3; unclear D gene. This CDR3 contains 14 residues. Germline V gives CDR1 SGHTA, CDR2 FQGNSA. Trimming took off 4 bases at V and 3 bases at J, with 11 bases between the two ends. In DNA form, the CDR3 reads TGTGCCAGCAGCTCCGTGGGTGCTACAGATACGCAGTATTTT. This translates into CASSSVGATDTQYF.

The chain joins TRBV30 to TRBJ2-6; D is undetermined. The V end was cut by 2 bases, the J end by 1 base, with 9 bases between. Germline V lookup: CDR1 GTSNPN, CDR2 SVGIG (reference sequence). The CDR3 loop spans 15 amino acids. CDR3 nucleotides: TGTGCCTGGAGTCGAGTGGGTTCTGGGGCCAACGTCCTGACTTTC. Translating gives CAWSRVGSGANVLTF. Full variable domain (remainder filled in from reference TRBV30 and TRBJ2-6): SQTIHQWPATLVQPVGSPLSLECTVEGTSNPNLYWYRQAAGRGLQLLFYSVGIGQISSEVPQNLSASRPQDRQFILSSKKLLLSDSGFYLCAWSRVGSGANVLTFGAGSRLTVL.

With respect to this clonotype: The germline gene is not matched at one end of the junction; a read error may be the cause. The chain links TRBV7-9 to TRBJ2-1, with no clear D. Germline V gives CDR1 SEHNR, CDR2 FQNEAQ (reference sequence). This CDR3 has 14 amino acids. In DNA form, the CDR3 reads TGTGCCTGCAGCTTACTGAGGAGTTACAATGAGCAGTTCTTC. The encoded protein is CACSLLRSYNEQFF.

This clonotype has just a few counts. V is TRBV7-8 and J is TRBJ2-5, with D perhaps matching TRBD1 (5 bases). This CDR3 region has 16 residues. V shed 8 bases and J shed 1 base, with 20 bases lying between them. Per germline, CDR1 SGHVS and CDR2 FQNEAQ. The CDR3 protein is CASSLPGRAFQETQYF. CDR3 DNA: TGTGCCAGCTCGCTGCCGGGCAGGGCCTTCCAAGAGACCCAGTACTTC.

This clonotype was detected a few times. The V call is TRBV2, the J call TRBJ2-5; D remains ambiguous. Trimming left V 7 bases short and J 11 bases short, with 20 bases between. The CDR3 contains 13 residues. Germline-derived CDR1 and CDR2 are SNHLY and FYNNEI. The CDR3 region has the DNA TGTGCCAGCACCTCCGGTGGGTCGAAGGTGCAGTACTTC. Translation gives CASTSGGSKVQYF.

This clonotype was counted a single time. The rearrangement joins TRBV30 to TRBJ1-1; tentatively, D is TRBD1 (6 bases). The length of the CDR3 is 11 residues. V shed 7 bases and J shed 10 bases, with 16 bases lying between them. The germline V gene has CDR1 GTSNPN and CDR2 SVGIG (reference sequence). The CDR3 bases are TGTGCCTCCGAGATCACAGGGAGAGCTTTCTTT. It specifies CASEITGRAFF.

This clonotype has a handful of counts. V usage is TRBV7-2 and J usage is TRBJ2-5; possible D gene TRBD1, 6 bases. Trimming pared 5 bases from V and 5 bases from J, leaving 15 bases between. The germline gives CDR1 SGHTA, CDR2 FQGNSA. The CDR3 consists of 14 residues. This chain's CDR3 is CASSAYRVEETQYF. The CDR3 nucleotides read TGTGCCAGCAGCGCATACAGGGTGGAGGAGACCCAGTACTTC.

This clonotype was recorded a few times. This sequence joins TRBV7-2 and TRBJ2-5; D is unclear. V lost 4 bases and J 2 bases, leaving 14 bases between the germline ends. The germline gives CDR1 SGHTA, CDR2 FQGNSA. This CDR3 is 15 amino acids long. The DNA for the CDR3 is TGTGCCAGCAGCTCCGAGTGGCTACTGCAAGAGACCCAGTACTTC. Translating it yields CASSSEWLLQETQYF.

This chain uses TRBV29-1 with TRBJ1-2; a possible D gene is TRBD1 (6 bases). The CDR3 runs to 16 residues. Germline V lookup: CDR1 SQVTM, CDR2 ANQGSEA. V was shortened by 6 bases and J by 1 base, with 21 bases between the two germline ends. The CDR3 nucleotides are TGCAGCGTGAAACCGGGACACCTTGGGGGTAACTATGGCTACACCTTC. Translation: CSVKPGHLGGNYGYTF.

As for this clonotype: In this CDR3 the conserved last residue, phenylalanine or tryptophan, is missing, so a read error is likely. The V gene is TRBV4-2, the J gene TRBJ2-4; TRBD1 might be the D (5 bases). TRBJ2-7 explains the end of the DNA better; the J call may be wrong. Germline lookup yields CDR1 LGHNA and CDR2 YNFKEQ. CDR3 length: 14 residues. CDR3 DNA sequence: TGTGCCAGCAGCCCCCCGAGCAGGGCTTACGAGCAGTACCTC. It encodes CASSPPSRAYEQYL.

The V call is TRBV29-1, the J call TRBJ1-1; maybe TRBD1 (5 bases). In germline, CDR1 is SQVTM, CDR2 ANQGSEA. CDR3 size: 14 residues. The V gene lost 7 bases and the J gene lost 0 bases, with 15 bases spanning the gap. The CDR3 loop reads CSATDQGMNTEAFF. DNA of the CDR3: TGCAGCGCAACAGACCAGGGAATGAACACTGAAGCTTTCTTT.

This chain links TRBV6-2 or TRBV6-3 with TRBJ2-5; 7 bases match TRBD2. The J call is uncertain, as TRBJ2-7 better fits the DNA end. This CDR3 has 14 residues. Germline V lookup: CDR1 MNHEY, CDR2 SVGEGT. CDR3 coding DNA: TGTGCCAGCAGTTTATCAGGGACTACCGTCGAGCAGTACTTC. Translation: CASSLSGTTVEQYF.

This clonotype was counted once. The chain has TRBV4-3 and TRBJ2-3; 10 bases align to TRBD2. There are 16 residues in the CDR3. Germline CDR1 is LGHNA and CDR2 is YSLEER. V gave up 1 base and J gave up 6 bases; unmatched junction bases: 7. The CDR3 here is CASSQGSGRAPDTQYF. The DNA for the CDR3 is TGCGCCAGCAGCCAAGGGAGCGGGAGGGCTCCCGATACGCAGTATTTT.

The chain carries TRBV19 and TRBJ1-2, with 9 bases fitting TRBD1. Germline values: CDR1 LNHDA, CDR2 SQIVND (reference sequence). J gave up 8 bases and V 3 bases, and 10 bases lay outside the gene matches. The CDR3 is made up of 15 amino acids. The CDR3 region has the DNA TGTGCCAGTAGTATGAACTCCGAGGGACAGGGCGGCTACACCTTC. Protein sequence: CASSMNSEGQGGYTF.

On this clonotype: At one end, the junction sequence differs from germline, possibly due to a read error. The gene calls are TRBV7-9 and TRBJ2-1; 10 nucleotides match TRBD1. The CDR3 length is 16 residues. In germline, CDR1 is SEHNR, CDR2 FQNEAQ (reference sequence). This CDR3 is CAGSLNLGTGVNEQFF. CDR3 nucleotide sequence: TGTGCCGGCAGCTTAAACCTAGGGACAGGGGTCAATGAGCAGTTCTTC. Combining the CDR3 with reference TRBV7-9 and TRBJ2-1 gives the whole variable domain DTGVSQNPRHKITKRGQNVTFRCDPISEHNRLYWYRQTLGQGPEFLTYFQNEAQLEKSRLLSDRFSAERPKGSFSTLEIQRTEQGDSAMYLCAGSLNLGTGVNEQFFGPGTRLTVL.

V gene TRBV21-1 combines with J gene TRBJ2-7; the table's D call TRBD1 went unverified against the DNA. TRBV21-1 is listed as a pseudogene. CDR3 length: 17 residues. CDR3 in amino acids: CASSKAPVREDSYEQYF. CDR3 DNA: TGTGCCAGCAGCAAAGCCCCTGTGCGGGAGGACTCCTACGAGCAGTACTTC.

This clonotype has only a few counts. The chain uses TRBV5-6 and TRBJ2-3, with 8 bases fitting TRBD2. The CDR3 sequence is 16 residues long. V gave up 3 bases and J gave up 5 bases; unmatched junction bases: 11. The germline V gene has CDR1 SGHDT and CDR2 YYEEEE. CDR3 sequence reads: CASSSSGAGAIDTQYF. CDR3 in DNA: TGTGCCAGCAGCTCCTCCGGAGCGGGAGCAATAGATACGCAGTATTTT.

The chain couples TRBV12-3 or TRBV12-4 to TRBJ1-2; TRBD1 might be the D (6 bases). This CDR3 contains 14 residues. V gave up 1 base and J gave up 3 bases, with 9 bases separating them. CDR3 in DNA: TGTGCCAGCAGTTTAGGGGGGCGCGACTATGGCTACACCTTC. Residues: CASSLGGRDYGYTF.

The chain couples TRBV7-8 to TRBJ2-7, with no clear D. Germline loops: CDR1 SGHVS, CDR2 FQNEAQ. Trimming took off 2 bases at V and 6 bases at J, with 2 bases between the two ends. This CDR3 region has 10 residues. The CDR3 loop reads CASSLSEQYF. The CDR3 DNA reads TGTGCCAGCAGCTTATCCGAGCAGTACTTC.

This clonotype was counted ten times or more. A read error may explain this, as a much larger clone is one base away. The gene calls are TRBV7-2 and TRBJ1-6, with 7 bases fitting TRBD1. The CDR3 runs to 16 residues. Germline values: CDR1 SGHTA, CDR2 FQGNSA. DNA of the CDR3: TGTGCCAGCAGCACGGCCGGGACAGCCTATAATTCACCCCCCCACTTT. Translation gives CASSTAGTAYNSPPHF. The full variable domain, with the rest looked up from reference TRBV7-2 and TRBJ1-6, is GAGVSQSPSNKVTEKGKDVELRCDPISGHTALYWYRQSLGQGLEFLIYFQGNSAPDKSGLPSDRFSAERTGGSVSTLTIQRTQQEDSAVYLCASSTAGTAYNSPPHFGNGTRLTVT.

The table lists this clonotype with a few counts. For the CDR3, the DNA is TGCGCCAGCAGCTTGGTCCAGGGGCGTACTGGGGCCAACGTCCTGACTTTC. Its protein product is CASSLVQGRTGANVLTF. The V call is TRBV5-1, the J call TRBJ2-6; weak D call: TRBD1 (6 bases). CDR3 length: 17 amino acids. CDR1 and CDR2 from the germline V gene are SGHRS and YFSETQ. Deletions cut 0 bases from V and 2 bases from J, with 12 bases between.

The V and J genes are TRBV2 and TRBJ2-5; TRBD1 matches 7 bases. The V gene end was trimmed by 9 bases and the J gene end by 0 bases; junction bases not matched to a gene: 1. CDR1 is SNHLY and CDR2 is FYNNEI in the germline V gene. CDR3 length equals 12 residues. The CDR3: CASDRDQETQYF. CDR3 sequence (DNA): TGTGCCAGTGACAGGGACCAAGAGACCCAGTACTTC.

CDR3 sequence reads: CASSVTSGSPHEQYF. CDR3 bases: TGTGCCAGCAGTGTCACTAGCGGGAGCCCCCACGAGCAGTACTTC. This rearrangement joins TRBV6-1 to TRBJ2-5; 11 bases are shared with TRBD2. The J call may be in error: the DNA end matches TRBJ2-7 better. CDR1 MNHNS and CDR2 SASEGT come from the germline V gene. The CDR3 loop spans 15 amino acids.

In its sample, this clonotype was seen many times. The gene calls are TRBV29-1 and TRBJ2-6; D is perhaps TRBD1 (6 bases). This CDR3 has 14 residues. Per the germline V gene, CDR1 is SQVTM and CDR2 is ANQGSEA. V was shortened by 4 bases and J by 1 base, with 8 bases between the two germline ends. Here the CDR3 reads CSVGGQSGANVLTF. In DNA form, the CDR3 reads TGCAGCGTTGGTGGACAGTCTGGGGCCAACGTCCTGACTTTC.

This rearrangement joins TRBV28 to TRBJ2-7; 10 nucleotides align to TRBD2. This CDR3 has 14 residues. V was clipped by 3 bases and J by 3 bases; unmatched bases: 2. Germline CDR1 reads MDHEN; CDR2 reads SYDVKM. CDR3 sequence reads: CASSFGLADYEQYV. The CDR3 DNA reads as TGTGCCAGCAGTTTCGGACTAGCGGACTACGAGCAGTACGTC.